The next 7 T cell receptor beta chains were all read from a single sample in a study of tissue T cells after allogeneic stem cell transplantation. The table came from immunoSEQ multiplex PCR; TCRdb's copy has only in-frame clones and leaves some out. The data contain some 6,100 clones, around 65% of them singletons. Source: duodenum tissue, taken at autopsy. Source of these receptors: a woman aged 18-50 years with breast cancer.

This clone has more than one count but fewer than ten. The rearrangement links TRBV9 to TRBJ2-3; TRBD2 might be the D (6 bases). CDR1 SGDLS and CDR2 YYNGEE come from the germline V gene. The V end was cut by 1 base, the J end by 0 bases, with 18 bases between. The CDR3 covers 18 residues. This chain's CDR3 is CASSVWGATRTSTDTQYF. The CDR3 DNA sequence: TGTGCCAGCAGCGTATGGGGAGCGACTAGAACTAGCACAGATACGCAGTATTTT.

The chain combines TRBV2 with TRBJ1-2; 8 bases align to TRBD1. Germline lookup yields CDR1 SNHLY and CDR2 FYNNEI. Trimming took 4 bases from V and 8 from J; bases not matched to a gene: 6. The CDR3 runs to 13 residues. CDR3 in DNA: TGTGCCAGCAGTGCCCAGGGGGCGGGAGGCTACACCTTC. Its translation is CASSAQGAGGYTF.

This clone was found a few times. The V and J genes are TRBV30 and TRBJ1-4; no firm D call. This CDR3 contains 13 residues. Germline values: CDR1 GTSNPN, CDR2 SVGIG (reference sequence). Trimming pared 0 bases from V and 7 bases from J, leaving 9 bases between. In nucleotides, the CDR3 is TGTGCCTGGAGTGTCCGGGGTTTTGAAAAACTGTTTTTT. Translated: CAWSVRGFEKLFF.

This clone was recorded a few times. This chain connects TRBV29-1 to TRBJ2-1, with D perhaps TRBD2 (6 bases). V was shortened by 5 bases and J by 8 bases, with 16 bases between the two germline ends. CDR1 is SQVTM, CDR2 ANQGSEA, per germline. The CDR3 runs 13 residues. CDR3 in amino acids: CSVSPPGGDEQFF. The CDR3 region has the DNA TGCAGCGTTTCCCCCCCGGGCGGGGATGAGCAGTTCTTC.

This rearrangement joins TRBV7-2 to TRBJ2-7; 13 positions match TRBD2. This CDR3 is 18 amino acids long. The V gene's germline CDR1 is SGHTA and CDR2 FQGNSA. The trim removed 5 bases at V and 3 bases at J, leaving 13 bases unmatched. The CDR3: CASSTSRTSGSVYYEQYF. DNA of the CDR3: TGTGCCAGCAGCACAAGTCGGACTAGCGGGAGCGTATACTACGAGCAGTACTTC.

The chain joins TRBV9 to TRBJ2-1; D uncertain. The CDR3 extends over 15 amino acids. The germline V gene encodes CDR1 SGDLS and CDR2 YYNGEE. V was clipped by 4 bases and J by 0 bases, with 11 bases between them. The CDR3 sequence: CASSIAPSSYNEQFF. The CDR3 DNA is TGTGCCAGCAGCATAGCTCCGAGCTCCTACAATGAGCAGTTCTTC. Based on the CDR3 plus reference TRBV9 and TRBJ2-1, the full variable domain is DSGVTQTPKHLITATGQRVTLRCSPRSGDLSVYWYQQSLDQGLQFLIQYYNGEERAKGNILERFSAQQFPDLHSELNLSSLELGDSALYFCASSIAPSSYNEQFFGPGTRLTVL.

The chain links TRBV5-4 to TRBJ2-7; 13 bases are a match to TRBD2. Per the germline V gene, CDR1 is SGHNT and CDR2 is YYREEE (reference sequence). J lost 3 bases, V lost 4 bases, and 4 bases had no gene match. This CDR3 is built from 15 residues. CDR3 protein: CASSAGLAGDYEQYF. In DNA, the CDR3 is TGTGCCAGCAGCGCCGGACTAGCGGGAGACTACGAGCAGTACTTC.